This T cell receptor beta chain was sequenced for a study of blood T cell repertoires in COVID-19. Study at large: Spain, Italy and the United States supplied samples that represented acute and convalescent COVID-19. T cells, B-cell-depleted T cells, or PBMCs supplied cDNA or gDNA.

Per the germline V gene, CDR1 is SGHVS and CDR2 is FQNEAQ. Trimming pared 5 bases from V and 2 bases from J, leaving 13 bases between. This CDR3 spans 14 amino acids. In the original analysis: Reference gene primer amplification gave estimated nucleated cell counts. Only in-frame clones appear in the TCRdb table, and some are missing; sequencing was by immunoSEQ multiplex PCR. That table supplies the V and J calls and clone size; D and trimming were determined from the DNA. The table records a few hundred thousand clones, roughly 87% of them present only once. The specimen was peripheral blood. V and J are TRBV7-8 and TRBJ2-7; D possibly corresponds to TRBD2 (5 bases). The origin of this receptor is a man aged 18 to 29 with active or convalescent COVID-19. CDR3 in amino acids: CASSPRAITYEQYF. CDR3 nucleotide sequence: TGTGCCAGCAGCCCGCGGGCCATCACCTACGAGCAGTACTTC.